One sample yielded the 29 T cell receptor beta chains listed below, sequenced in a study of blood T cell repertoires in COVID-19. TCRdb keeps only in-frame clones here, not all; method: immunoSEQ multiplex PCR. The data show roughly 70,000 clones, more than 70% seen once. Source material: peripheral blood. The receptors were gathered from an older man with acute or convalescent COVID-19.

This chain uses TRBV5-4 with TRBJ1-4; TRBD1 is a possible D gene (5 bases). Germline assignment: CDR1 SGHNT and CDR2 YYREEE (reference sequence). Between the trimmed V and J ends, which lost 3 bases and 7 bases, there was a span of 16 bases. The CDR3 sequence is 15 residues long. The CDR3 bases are TGTGCCAGCAGCTCGGGGGGTAGGGCCGGTGAAAAACTGTTTTTT. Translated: CASSSGGRAGEKLFF.

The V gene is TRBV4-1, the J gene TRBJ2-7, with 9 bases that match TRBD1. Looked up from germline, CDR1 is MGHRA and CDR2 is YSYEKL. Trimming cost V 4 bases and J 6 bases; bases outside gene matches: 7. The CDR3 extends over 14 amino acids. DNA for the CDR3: TGCGCCAGCAGCCCGACAGGGGGTCTTGGCGAGCAGTACTTC. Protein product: CASSPTGGLGEQYF.

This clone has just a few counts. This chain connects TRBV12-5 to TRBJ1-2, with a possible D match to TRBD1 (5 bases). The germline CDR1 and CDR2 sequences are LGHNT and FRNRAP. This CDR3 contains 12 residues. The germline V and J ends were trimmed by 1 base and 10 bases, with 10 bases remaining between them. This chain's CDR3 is CASGLGAGDYTF. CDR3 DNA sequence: TGTGCTAGTGGTTTGGGGGCGGGGGACTACACCTTC.

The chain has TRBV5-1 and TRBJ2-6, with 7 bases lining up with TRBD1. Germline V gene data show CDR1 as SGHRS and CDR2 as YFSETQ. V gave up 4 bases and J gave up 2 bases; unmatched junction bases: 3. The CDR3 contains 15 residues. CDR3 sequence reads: CASSPDRAGANVLTF. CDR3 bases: TGCGCCAGCAGCCCCGACAGGGCTGGGGCCAACGTCCTGACTTTC.

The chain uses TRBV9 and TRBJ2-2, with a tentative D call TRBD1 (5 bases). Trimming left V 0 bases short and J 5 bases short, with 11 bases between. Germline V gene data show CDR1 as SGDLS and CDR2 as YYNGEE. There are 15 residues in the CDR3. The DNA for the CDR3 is TGTGCCAGCAGCGTAGTGGGGCGGTTTACCGGGGAGCTGTTTTTT. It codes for CASSVVGRFTGELFF. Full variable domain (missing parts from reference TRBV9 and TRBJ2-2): DSGVTQTPKHLITATGQRVTLRCSPRSGDLSVYWYQQSLDQGLQFLIQYYNGEERAKGNILERFSAQQFPDLHSELNLSSLELGDSALYFCASSVVGRFTGELFFGEGSRLTVL.

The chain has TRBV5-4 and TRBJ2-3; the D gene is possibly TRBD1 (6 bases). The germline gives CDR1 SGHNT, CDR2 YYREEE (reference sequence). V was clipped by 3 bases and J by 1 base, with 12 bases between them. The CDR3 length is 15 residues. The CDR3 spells CASSSLGGGTDTQYF. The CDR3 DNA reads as TGTGCCAGCAGCTCCCTAGGGGGAGGCACAGATACGCAGTATTTT.

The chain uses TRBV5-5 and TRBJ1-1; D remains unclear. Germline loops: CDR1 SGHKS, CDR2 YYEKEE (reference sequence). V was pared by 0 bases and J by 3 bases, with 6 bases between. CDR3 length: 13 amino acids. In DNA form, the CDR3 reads TGTGCCAGCAGCTTGGCGGGGTACACTGAAGCTTTCTTT. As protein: CASSLAGYTEAFF.

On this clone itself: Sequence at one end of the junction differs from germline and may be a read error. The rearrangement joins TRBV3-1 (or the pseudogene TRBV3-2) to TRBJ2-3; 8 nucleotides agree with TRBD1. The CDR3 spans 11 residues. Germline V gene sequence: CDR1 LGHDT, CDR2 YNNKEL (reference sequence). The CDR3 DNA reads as TGTGCCAGCAGCCAAGGACACAGGGGGAGTTTT. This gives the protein CASSQGHRGSF.

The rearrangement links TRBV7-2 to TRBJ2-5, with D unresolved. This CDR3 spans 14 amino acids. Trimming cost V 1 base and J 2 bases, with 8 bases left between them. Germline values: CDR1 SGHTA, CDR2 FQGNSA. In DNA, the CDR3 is TGTGCCAGCAGCTTAGACCCACTTCAAGAGACCCAGTACTTC. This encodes CASSLDPLQETQYF.

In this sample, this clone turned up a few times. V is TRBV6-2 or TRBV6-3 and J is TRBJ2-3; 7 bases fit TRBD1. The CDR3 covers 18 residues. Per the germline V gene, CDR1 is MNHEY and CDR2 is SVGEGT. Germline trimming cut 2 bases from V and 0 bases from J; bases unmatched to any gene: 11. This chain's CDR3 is CASSYRQGFSSSTDTQYF. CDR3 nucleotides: TGTGCCAGCAGTTACCGACAGGGATTTTCCTCTAGCACAGATACGCAGTATTTT.

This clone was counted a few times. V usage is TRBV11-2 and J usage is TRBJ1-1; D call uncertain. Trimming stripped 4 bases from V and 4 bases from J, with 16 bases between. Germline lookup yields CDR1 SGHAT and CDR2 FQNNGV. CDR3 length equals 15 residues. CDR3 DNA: TGTGCCAGCAGCTCCCGGATCAGTGGGAGCACTGAAGCTTTCTTT. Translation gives CASSSRISGSTEAFF.

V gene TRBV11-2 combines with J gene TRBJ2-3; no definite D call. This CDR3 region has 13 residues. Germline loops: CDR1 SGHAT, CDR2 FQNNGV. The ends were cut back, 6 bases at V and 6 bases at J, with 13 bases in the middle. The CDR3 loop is CASSSPLRDTQYF. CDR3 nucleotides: TGTGCCAGCAGTAGCCCCCTCCGGGATACGCAGTATTTT.

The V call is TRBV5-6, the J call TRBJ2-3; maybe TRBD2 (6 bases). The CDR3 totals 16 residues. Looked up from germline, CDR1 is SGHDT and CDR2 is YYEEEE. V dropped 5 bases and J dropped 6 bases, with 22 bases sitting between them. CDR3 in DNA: TGTGCCAGCAGTTGGGAGCGGGCTTGGATTGGGGATACGCAGTATTTT. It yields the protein CASSWERAWIGDTQYF.

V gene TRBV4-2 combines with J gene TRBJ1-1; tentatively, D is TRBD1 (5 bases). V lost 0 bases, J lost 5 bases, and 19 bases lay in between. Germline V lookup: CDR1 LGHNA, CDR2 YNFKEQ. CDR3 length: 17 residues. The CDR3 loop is CASSQDGREGMRTEAFF. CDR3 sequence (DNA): TGTGCCAGCAGCCAAGATGGCAGGGAGGGGATGAGGACTGAAGCTTTCTTT.

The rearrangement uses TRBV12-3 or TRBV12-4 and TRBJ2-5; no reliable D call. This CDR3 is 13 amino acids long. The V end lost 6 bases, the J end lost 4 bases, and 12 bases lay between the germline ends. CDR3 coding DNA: TGTGCCAGCAGCCGCGAAAGAGGAGAGACCCAGTACTTC. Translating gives CASSRERGETQYF.

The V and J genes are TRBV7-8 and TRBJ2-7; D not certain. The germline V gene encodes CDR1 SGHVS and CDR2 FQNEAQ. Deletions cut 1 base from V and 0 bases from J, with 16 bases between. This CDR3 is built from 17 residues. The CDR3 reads CASSLVGGSTSSYEQYF. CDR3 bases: TGTGCCAGCAGCTTAGTCGGCGGCTCGACCTCCTCCTACGAGCAGTACTTC.

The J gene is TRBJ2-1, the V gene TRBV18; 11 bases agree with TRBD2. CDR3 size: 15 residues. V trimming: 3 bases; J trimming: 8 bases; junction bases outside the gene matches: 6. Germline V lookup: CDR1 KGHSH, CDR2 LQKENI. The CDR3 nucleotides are TGTGCCAGCTCACCCCCCGGGACTAGCGGCGATGAGCAGTTCTTC. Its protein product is CASSPPGTSGDEQFF.

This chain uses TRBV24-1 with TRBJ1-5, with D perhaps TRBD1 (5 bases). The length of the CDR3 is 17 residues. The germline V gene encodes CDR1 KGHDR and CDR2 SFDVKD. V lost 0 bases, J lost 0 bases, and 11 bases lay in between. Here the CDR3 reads CATSDLRGGNSNQPQHF. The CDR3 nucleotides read TGTGCCACCAGTGATTTGCGGGGGGGGAATAGCAATCAGCCCCAGCATTTT.

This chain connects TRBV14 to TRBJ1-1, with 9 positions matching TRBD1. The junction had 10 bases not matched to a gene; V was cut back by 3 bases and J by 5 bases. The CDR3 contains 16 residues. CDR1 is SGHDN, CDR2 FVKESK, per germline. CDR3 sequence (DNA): TGTGCCAGCAGCCAGGACCGGGACAGGGTAAGAACTGAAGCTTTCTTT. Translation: CASSQDRDRVRTEAFF.

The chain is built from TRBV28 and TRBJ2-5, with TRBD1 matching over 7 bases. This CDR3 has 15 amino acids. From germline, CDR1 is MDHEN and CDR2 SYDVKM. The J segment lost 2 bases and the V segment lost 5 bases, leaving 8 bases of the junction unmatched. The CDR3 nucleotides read TGTGCCAGCAGTCCCCCGGGACAGCATCAAGAGACCCAGTACTTC. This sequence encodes CASSPPGQHQETQYF.

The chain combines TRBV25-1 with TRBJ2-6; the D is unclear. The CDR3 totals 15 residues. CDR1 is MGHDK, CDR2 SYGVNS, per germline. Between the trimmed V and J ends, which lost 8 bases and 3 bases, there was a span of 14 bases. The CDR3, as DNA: TGTGCCAGCCAAAGTGCAGTATTTGGGGCCAACGTCCTGACTTTC. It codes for CASQSAVFGANVLTF.

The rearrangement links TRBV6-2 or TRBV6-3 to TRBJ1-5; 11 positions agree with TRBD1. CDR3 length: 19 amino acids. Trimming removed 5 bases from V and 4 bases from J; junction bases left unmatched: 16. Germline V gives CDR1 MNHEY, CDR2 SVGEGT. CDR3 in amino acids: CASSDRDRGGLIGNQPQHF. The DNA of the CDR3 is TGTGCCAGCAGTGACCGGGACAGGGGGGGGCTAATAGGGAATCAGCCCCAGCATTTT.

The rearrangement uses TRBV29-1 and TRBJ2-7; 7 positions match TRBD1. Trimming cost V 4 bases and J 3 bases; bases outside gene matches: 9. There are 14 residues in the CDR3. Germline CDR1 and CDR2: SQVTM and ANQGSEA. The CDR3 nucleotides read TGCAGCGTTGGAGGGGGCAGGATCGGCTACGAGCAGTACTTC. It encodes CSVGGGRIGYEQYF.

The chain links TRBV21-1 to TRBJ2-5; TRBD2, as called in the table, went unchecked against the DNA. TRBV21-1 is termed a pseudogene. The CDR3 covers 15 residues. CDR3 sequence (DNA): TGTGCCAGCAGCCCAACAACGGGGAGACAAGAGACCCAGTACTTC. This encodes CASSPTTGRQETQYF.

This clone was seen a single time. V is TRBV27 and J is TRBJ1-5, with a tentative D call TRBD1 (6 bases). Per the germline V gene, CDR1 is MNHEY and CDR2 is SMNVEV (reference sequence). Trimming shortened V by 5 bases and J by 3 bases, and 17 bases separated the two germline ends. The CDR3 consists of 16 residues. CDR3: CASSPQGFRPNQPQHF. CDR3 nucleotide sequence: TGTGCCAGCAGTCCTCAGGGGTTCCGGCCCAATCAGCCCCAGCATTTT.

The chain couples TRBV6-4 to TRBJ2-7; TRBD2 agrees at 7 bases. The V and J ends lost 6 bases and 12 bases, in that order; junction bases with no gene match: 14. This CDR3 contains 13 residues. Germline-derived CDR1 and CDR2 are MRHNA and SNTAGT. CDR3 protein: CASRDTYRTSRYF. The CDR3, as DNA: TGTGCCAGCAGAGATACTTACAGGACTAGTAGGTACTTC.

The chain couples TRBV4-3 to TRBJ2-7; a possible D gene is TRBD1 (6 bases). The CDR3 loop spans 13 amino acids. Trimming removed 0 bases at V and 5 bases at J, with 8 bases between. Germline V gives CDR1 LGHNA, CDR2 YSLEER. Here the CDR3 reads CASSQDRGDEQYF. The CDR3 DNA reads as TGCGCCAGCAGCCAAGACAGGGGCGACGAGCAGTACTTC.

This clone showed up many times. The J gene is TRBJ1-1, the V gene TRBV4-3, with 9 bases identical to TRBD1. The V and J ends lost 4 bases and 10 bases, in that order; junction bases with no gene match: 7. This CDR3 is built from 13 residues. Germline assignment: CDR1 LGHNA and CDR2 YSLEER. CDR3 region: CASSREQGAGAFF. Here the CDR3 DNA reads TGCGCCAGCAGCCGGGAACAGGGGGCAGGAGCTTTCTTT.

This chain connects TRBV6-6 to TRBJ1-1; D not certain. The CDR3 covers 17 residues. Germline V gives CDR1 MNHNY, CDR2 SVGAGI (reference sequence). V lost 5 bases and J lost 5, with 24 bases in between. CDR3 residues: CASSPTGSVIMMTEAFF. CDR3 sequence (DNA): TGTGCCAGCAGTCCTACGGGGTCTGTGATCATGATGACTGAAGCTTTCTTT.